This TCR beta chain originates from a study of patients and donors after allogeneic stem cell transplantation. V was cut by 1 base and J by 1 base, with 11 bases left in between. This CDR3 has 15 amino acids. Germline V gene lookup returns CDR1 DFQATT and CDR2 SNEGSKA (reference sequence). MiXCR was run by TCRdb on the RT-PCR reads, yielding one entry per CDR3 protein. The data contain about 160,000 distinct CDR3 sequences, 24% of them singletons. The chain employs TRBV20-1 and TRBJ1-5, with D perhaps TRBD1 (5 bases). Sequenced input: blood, either unsorted or a sorted T cell fraction (not recorded which). The source is a human donor who was either an allogeneic HSCT recipient or a stem cell or donor lymphocyte infusion donor (not recorded which). It is not recorded whose cells these are; they may come from a transplant donor. CDR3 region: CSARAQGESNQPQHF. CDR3 DNA: TGCAGTGCTAGAGCCCAGGGAGAGAGCAATCAGCCCCAGCATTTT.